The 25 T cell receptor beta chains listed next were all sequenced from one sample in a study of PD-1 blockade in classical Hodgkin lymphoma. Assay: immunoSEQ multiplex PCR; the TCRdb copy retains only in-frame clones and omits some. The sample includes about 94,000 clones, 89% seen only once; the top ten take about 11%. Every patient experienced relapse after autologous stem cell transplantation, and brentuximab vedotin exposure varied. The source was peripheral blood mononuclear cells (PBMCs), collected before the second cycle of nivolumab. The receptors derive from a human donor with classical Hodgkin lymphoma.

This clone was observed a single time. The chain is built from TRBV27 and TRBJ2-1; 8 positions match TRBD1. J was trimmed by 7 bases and V by 6 bases; bases with no gene match: 11. The germline V gene encodes CDR1 MNHEY and CDR2 SMNVEV (reference sequence). The CDR3 loop spans 15 amino acids. CDR3 protein: CASSLDRGLGNEQFF. The CDR3 DNA reads TGTGCCAGCAGCCTCGACAGGGGCCTCGGGAATGAGCAGTTCTTC.

The V gene is TRBV19, the J gene TRBJ2-7; 8 bases are shared with TRBD2. V was clipped by 3 bases and J by 1 base; unmatched bases: 5. The germline CDR1 and CDR2 sequences are LNHDA and SQIVND (reference sequence). The CDR3 is 15 amino acids. The CDR3 bases are TGTGCCAGTAGTATTAGCGGGGTCCCATCCTACGAGCAGTACTTC. Translation: CASSISGVPSYEQYF.

This chain links TRBV25-1 with TRBJ2-3; 11 positions match TRBD2. V was clipped by 0 bases and J by 4 bases; unmatched bases: 9. The CDR3 totals 18 residues. The germline V gene encodes CDR1 MGHDK and CDR2 SYGVNS. The CDR3 DNA sequence: TGTGCCAGCAGTGAATACCTCACTAGCGGGGGAGGTGCAGATACGCAGTATTTT. It translates to CASSEYLTSGGGADTQYF.

The sample holds a few counts of this clone. The J gene is TRBJ2-2, the V gene TRBV9, with D tentatively TRBD1 (6 bases). The CDR3 is 15 residues long. Germline CDR1 reads SGDLS; CDR2 reads YYNGEE. The germline V and J ends were trimmed by 3 bases and 1 base, with 10 bases remaining between them. CDR3 residues: CASSDLGGNTGELFF. The CDR3 coding sequence is TGTGCCAGCAGCGACCTAGGGGGGAACACCGGGGAGCTGTTTTTT. Full variable domain (missing parts from reference TRBV9 and TRBJ2-2): DSGVTQTPKHLITATGQRVTLRCSPRSGDLSVYWYQQSLDQGLQFLIQYYNGEERAKGNILERFSAQQFPDLHSELNLSSLELGDSALYFCASSDLGGNTGELFFGEGSRLTVL.

The chain recombines TRBV19 with TRBJ2-1; the D gene is possibly TRBD1 (5 bases). Germline-derived CDR1 and CDR2 are LNHDA and SQIVND (reference sequence). V shed 5 bases and J shed 6 bases, with 11 bases lying between them. This CDR3 has 13 residues. The CDR3 loop is CASSSTGFNEQFF. The CDR3, as DNA: TGTGCCAGTAGTTCAACAGGTTTCAATGAGCAGTTCTTC.

This clone is a singleton in its sample. V gene TRBV7-9 combines with J gene TRBJ2-7; D not certain. The CDR3 is made up of 15 amino acids. V was clipped by 6 bases and J by 2 bases, with 17 bases between them. The germline CDR1 and CDR2 sequences are SEHNR and FQNEAQ (reference sequence). The CDR3 reads CASSHESSVAYEQYF. In nucleotides, the CDR3 is TGTGCCAGCAGTCATGAATCGTCTGTAGCCTACGAGCAGTACTTC.

This chain links TRBV7-8 with TRBJ2-1, with 7 bases that match TRBD2. CDR3 length: 14 amino acids. The V gene's germline CDR1 is SGHVS and CDR2 FQNEAQ. After removal of 0 bases from V and 6 bases from J, the junction contained 2 bases not matched to a gene. CDR3 sequence: CASSLAGRGNEQFF. The CDR3 nucleotides are TGTGCCAGCAGCTTAGCGGGGAGGGGCAATGAGCAGTTCTTC.

The chain has TRBV27 and TRBJ2-7; maybe TRBD1 (5 bases). CDR1 MNHEY and CDR2 SMNVEV come from the germline V gene (reference sequence). The CDR3 consists of 15 residues. V lost 6 bases to trimming and J lost 2 bases, with 17 bases between them. The CDR3 reads CASSLVQGLPYEQYF. Written as DNA, the CDR3 is TGTGCCAGCAGCCTGGTTCAGGGCCTCCCCTACGAGCAGTACTTC.

About this clone itself: This specimen includes other DNA sequences encoding the same CDR3. This sequence joins TRBV5-4 and TRBJ2-7, with D perhaps TRBD2 (6 bases). The germline CDR1 and CDR2 sequences are SGHNT and YYREEE (reference sequence). The CDR3 runs 13 residues. Trimming shortened V by 0 bases and J by 3 bases, and 7 bases separated the two germline ends. This chain's CDR3 is CASSLAGSYEQYF. In DNA, the CDR3 is TGTGCCAGCAGCTTGGCCGGGAGCTACGAGCAGTACTTC.

The chain links TRBV27 to TRBJ2-2; 9 bases line up with TRBD1. The CDR3 is 16 amino acids. The ends lost 6 bases at V and 1 base at J; junction bases unmatched: 6. Per the germline V gene, CDR1 is MNHEY and CDR2 is SMNVEV (reference sequence). CDR3 loop: CASRDRGGRNTGELFF. DNA of the CDR3: TGTGCCAGCAGGGACAGGGGCGGTCGGAACACCGGGGAGCTGTTTTTT.

The chain joins TRBV2 to TRBJ1-1; weak D call: TRBD1 (6 bases). The CDR3 has 13 amino acids. Trimming shortened V by 8 bases and J by 0 bases, and 10 bases separated the two germline ends. Germline CDR1 SNHLY, CDR2 FYNNEI. The CDR3 reads CASHRDLNTEAFF. The DNA for the CDR3 is TGTGCCAGCCACAGGGACCTGAACACTGAAGCTTTCTTT.

The chain carries TRBV27 and TRBJ1-2, with D possibly being TRBD1 (5 bases). Germline V lookup: CDR1 MNHEY, CDR2 SMNVEV (reference sequence). Trimming stripped 4 bases from V and 7 bases from J, with 13 bases between. This CDR3 is built from 13 residues. CDR3: CASSSEDSTGYTF. CDR3 coding DNA: TGTGCCAGCAGTTCCGAAGACAGCACTGGCTACACCTTC.

The chain joins TRBV4-1 to TRBJ2-3; TRBD2 might be the D (6 bases). CDR3 length: 17 residues. Trimming took off 0 bases at V and 0 bases at J, with 13 bases between the two ends. In germline, CDR1 is MGHRA, CDR2 YSYEKL. The CDR3, as DNA: TGCGCCAGCAGCCAAGATGGGCGGGGTACTAGCACAGATACGCAGTATTTT. The encoded protein is CASSQDGRGTSTDTQYF.

The rearrangement uses TRBV6-1 and TRBJ1-5; 7 bases fit TRBD1. The CDR3 contains 15 residues. The J segment lost 7 bases and the V segment lost 2 bases, leaving 8 bases of the junction unmatched. Looked up from germline, CDR1 is MNHNS and CDR2 is SASEGT. The CDR3 DNA reads TGTGCCAGCAGTGAATCCAGACAGGGTAAACAGCCCCAGCATTTT. Residues: CASSESRQGKQPQHF.

This clone was seen only once. One end of the junction does not line up with germline, which may come from a read error. CDR3: CASSLSGNPEAFF. The CDR3 nucleotides are TGTGCCAGCAGTTTATCAGGGAACCCTGAAGCTTTCTTT. V gene TRBV27 combines with J gene TRBJ1-1, with no clear D. Germline CDR1 MNHEY, CDR2 SMNVEV (reference sequence). This CDR3 is 13 amino acids long.

The chain uses TRBV18 and TRBJ1-1, with D unresolved. CDR3 length: 17 residues. CDR1 KGHSH and CDR2 LQKENI come from the germline V gene. Between the trimmed V and J ends, which lost 3 bases and 4 bases, there was a span of 21 bases. The CDR3 nucleotides read TGTGCCAGCTCACCGTACATAGGTCGTATAGGTGGCACTGAAGCTTTCTTT. Translated: CASSPYIGRIGGTEAFF.

The chain couples TRBV11-2 to TRBJ1-2; no clear D. CDR3 length equals 15 residues. Trimming removed 2 bases from V and 0 bases from J, with 10 bases in between. Germline CDR1 and CDR2: SGHAT and FQNNGV. The CDR3 DNA reads TGTGCCAGCAGCTTATCCCTGGTAACTAACTATGGCTACACCTTC. This translates into CASSLSLVTNYGYTF.

The CDR3 nucleotides are TGTGCCAGCAGCGAAGCGGGGCGACAAGAGACCCAGTACTTC. It translates to CASSEAGRQETQYF. The chain joins TRBV6-5 to TRBJ2-5; 7 bases fit TRBD2. After removal of 6 bases from V and 2 bases from J, the junction contained 6 bases not matched to a gene. Germline V CDR1 and CDR2: MNHEY, SVGAGI. The length of the CDR3 is 14 residues.

The rearrangement uses TRBV7-9 and TRBJ1-1, with 9 positions matching TRBD1. Germline trimming cut 2 bases from V and 6 bases from J; bases unmatched to any gene: 7. Germline-derived CDR1 and CDR2 are SEHNR and FQNEAQ (reference sequence). The CDR3 totals 15 residues. Written as DNA, the CDR3 is TGTGCCAGCAGCTTAAAGGACAGGGGACTCGCTGAAGCTTTCTTT. Amino acid sequence: CASSLKDRGLAEAFF.

The chain couples TRBV6-6 to TRBJ1-3, with D maybe TRBD1 (5 bases). Germline V gene lookup returns CDR1 MNHNY and CDR2 SVGAGI (reference sequence). Trimming took 4 bases from V and 1 from J, leaving 8 bases between them. This CDR3 is built from 14 residues. CDR3 DNA: TGTGCCAGCAGTTTCCAGGGATCTGGAAACACCATATATTTT. Its protein product is CASSFQGSGNTIYF.

The CDR3 bases are TGTGCCAGATCTAGTTCCGATTCCATCGCGAACACCGGGGAGCTGTTTTTT. Its protein product is CARSSSDSIANTGELFF. The chain uses TRBV2 and TRBJ2-2; no reliable D call. The germline V and J ends were trimmed by 9 bases and 0 bases, with 20 bases remaining between them. The CDR3 has 17 amino acids. From germline, CDR1 is SNHLY and CDR2 FYNNEI.

The rearrangement uses TRBV11-3 and TRBJ2-1; D is unresolved. The V and J ends lost 4 bases and 3 bases respectively, with 7 bases between them. This CDR3 region has 13 residues. CDR1 and CDR2 (germline): SGHNT, YENEEA. DNA for the CDR3: TGTGCCAGCAGCTCCGGTAGCTACAATGAGCAGTTCTTC. As protein: CASSSGSYNEQFF. The whole variable domain, filled in from reference TRBV11-3 and TRBJ2-1, reads EAGVVQSPRYKIIEKKQPVAFWCNPISGHNTLYWYLQNLGQGPELLIRYENEEAVDDSQLPKDRFSAERLKGVDSTLKIQPAELGDSAVYLCASSSGSYNEQFFGPGTRLTVL.

V and J are TRBV27 and TRBJ2-7; perhaps TRBD1 as D (5 bases). The V and J ends lost 0 bases and 6 bases respectively, with 12 bases between them. Germline V gives CDR1 MNHEY, CDR2 SMNVEV (reference sequence). This CDR3 spans 14 amino acids. The CDR3 protein is CASSLSRRQSEQYF. CDR3 sequence (DNA): TGTGCCAGCAGTTTATCGAGGAGACAGAGCGAGCAGTACTTC.

The chain has TRBV5-6 and TRBJ1-4; D not resolved. The CDR3 sequence is 13 residues long. Germline CDR1 SGHDT, CDR2 YYEEEE. V dropped 0 bases and J dropped 3 bases, with 3 bases sitting between them. The CDR3 DNA reads TGTGCCAGCAGCTTGGGGGCTAATGAAAAACTGTTTTTT. Protein sequence: CASSLGANEKLFF. The full variable domain, in which reference TRBV5-6 and TRBJ1-4 provide the parts outside the CDR3, is DAGVTQSPTHLIKTRGQQVTLRCSPKSGHDTVSWYQQALGQGPQFIFQYYEEEERQRGNFPDRFSGHQFPNYSSELNVNALLLGDSALYLCASSLGANEKLFFGSGTQLSVL.

V and J are TRBV28 and TRBJ1-5; TRBD1 matches at 9 bases. The length of the CDR3 is 14 residues. CDR1 is MDHEN and CDR2 is SYDVKM in the germline V gene. J lost 3 bases, V lost 7 bases, and 4 bases had no gene match. CDR3 amino acids: CASKDRGSNQPQHF. Here the CDR3 DNA reads TGTGCCAGCAAGGACAGGGGATCCAATCAGCCCCAGCATTTT.